These 30 T cell receptor beta chains share one sample of origin, sequenced in a study of T cells in Graves' hyperthyroidism and ophthalmopathy. Amplification yielded TCR beta CDR3 regions, with RNA transcripts as the source. The study used the HTBI primer set for a first-round RT-PCR of the TCR CDR3. TCRdb re-analysed the multiplex PCR reads in MiXCR, keeping a single row per CDR3 protein. Of about half a million distinct CDR3 sequences listed, about 16% are singletons. Input material: blood. These receptors originate from a woman aged 25 to 45 with Graves' ophthalmopathy.

This rearrangement joins TRBV12-3 or TRBV12-4 to TRBJ2-3; D gene ambiguous. Trimming removed 1 base at V and 4 bases at J, with 6 bases between. CDR3 length equals 13 residues. The CDR3 nucleotides read TGTGCCAGCAGTTTAGGGATGTCAGATACGCAGTATTTT. This encodes CASSLGMSDTQYF.

The sample holds many counts of this clonotype. The chain uses TRBV20-1 and TRBJ2-5, with 8 bases aligning to TRBD2. V was pared by 5 bases and J by 4 bases, with 21 bases of the junction left unmatched. The CDR3 is 18 amino acids. In germline, CDR1 is DFQATT, CDR2 SNEGSKA (reference sequence). The CDR3 spells CSAGAAGATRVSVETQYF. CDR3 coding DNA: TGCAGTGCTGGCGCAGCGGGGGCGACTCGTGTCTCCGTAGAGACCCAGTACTTC.

This clonotype appeared many times. This chain joins TRBV7-2 and TRBJ2-3; a weak D match, TRBD2 (6 bases). V was shortened by 6 bases and J by 3 bases, with 13 bases between the two germline ends. From germline, CDR1 is SGHTA and CDR2 FQGNSA. The CDR3 extends over 14 amino acids. CDR3 protein: CASRLAQTTDTQYF. As DNA, the CDR3 is TGTGCCAGCAGGCTAGCGCAAACAACAGATACGCAGTATTTT.

This clonotype has a count of ten or more. The V gene is TRBV4-1, the J gene TRBJ1-1, with D perhaps TRBD1 (6 bases). The germline V and J ends were trimmed by 0 bases and 0 bases, with 11 bases remaining between them. Germline V gene lookup returns CDR1 MGHRA and CDR2 YSYEKL. The CDR3 extends over 16 amino acids. The CDR3 DNA reads TGCGCCAGCAGCCAAGATCTTTACAGGGTGAACACTGAAGCTTTCTTT. Protein sequence: CASSQDLYRVNTEAFF.

This clonotype appeared once. The V call is TRBV9, the J call TRBJ1-1; no clear D gene. This CDR3 spans 16 amino acids. Germline-derived CDR1 and CDR2 are SGDLS and YYNGEE. V was pared by 4 bases and J by 0 bases, with 16 bases between. The CDR3 nucleotides read TGTGCCAGCAGCCCACTCAATTCCGGACTGAACACTGAAGCTTTCTTT. Its protein product is CASSPLNSGLNTEAFF.

This clonotype was recorded at least ten times. The chain joins TRBV12-3 or TRBV12-4 to TRBJ2-1; no firm D call. The V and J ends lost 6 bases and 7 bases respectively, with 13 bases between them. The CDR3 runs 13 residues. As DNA, the CDR3 is TGTGCCAGCAGCCATGGACCTCCTAATGAGCAGTTCTTC. Translation: CASSHGPPNEQFF.

This chain connects TRBV9 to TRBJ2-1; D not certain. CDR1 and CDR2 (germline): SGDLS, YYNGEE. V was trimmed by 2 bases and J by 7 bases, leaving 10 bases between them. CDR3 size: 13 residues. Here the CDR3 DNA reads TGTGCCAGCAGCGTCCCTAGAGGTAATGAGCAGTTCTTC. Translating it yields CASSVPRGNEQFF.

This clonotype was detected many times. The chain has TRBV2 and TRBJ1-2; possibly TRBD1 for D (6 bases). The V end was cut by 2 bases, the J end by 6 bases, with 13 bases between. Germline V gives CDR1 SNHLY, CDR2 FYNNEI. CDR3 length equals 14 residues. The CDR3 DNA reads TGTGCCAGCAGTGAACAGGGGAGGTTAGATGGCTACACCTTC. Translation gives CASSEQGRLDGYTF.

In this sample, this clonotype turned up a few times. The chain couples TRBV20-1 to TRBJ2-3; D gene unclear. Between the trimmed V and J ends, which lost 3 bases and 2 bases, there was a span of 15 bases. The CDR3 contains 15 residues. Germline V gene lookup returns CDR1 DFQATT and CDR2 SNEGSKA (reference sequence). In DNA form, the CDR3 reads TGCAGTGCTAGGCGGAATTTCCTGGACACAGATACGCAGTATTTT. This sequence encodes CSARRNFLDTDTQYF.

This clonotype was recorded at least ten times. This chain links TRBV2 with TRBJ1-6; tentatively, D is TRBD1 (5 bases). V lost 5 bases to trimming and J lost 2 bases, with 10 bases between them. Germline V lookup: CDR1 SNHLY, CDR2 FYNNEI. This CDR3 has 15 amino acids. CDR3 DNA: TGTGCCAGCAGTCCTCAGGGAACCTATAATTCACCCCTCCACTTT. Amino acid sequence: CASSPQGTYNSPLHF.

This chain connects TRBV19 to TRBJ2-2, with a possible D match to TRBD2 (5 bases). Germline lookup yields CDR1 LNHDA and CDR2 SQIVND (reference sequence). Trimming cost V 7 bases and J 1 base, with 10 bases left between them. The length of the CDR3 is 14 residues. As DNA, the CDR3 is TGTGCCAGTACCGAGGAGGTGAACACCGGGGAGCTGTTTTTT. It yields the protein CASTEEVNTGELFF.

The chain carries TRBV5-1 and TRBJ2-1; TRBD2 aligns across 7 bases. CDR3 length: 15 amino acids. Germline V gene lookup returns CDR1 SGHRS and CDR2 YFSETQ. J was trimmed by 8 bases and V by 7 bases; bases with no gene match: 15. The CDR3 nucleotides are TGCGCCAGCCTTCCCCCCGCGGGAGTTGGGGATGAGCAGTTCTTC. This sequence encodes CASLPPAGVGDEQFF. The full variable domain, completed using reference TRBV5-1 and TRBJ2-1, is KAGVTQTPRYLIKTRGQQVTLSCSPISGHRSVSWYQQTPGQGLQFLFEYFSETQRNKGNFPGRFSGRQFSNSRSEMNVSTLELGDSALYLCASLPPAGVGDEQFFGPGTRLTVL.

V and J are TRBV20-1 and TRBJ1-1; possibly TRBD1 for D (6 bases). Per the germline V gene, CDR1 is DFQATT and CDR2 is SNEGSKA (reference sequence). Trimming stripped 2 bases from V and 1 base from J, with 11 bases between. CDR3 length: 14 residues. The CDR3 loop is CSARRQVSNTEAFF. Written as DNA, the CDR3 is TGCAGTGCTAGAAGACAGGTATCGAACACTGAAGCTTTCTTT.

This clonotype was counted at least ten times. The chain recombines TRBV12-3 or TRBV12-4 with TRBJ1-2; weak D call: TRBD1 (5 bases). V dropped 3 bases and J dropped 7 bases, with 12 bases sitting between them. The CDR3 is 13 amino acids. The CDR3 DNA reads as TGTGCCAGCAGTTTGGACAACGTTGGTGGCTACACCTTC. This codes for CASSLDNVGGYTF.

At least ten counts were recorded for this clonotype. The chain employs TRBV5-1 and TRBJ1-1; D uncertain. Trimming cost V 0 bases and J 0 bases, with 9 bases left between them. Looked up from germline, CDR1 is SGHRS and CDR2 is YFSETQ. The CDR3 covers 15 residues. This chain's CDR3 is CASSLDGPLNTEAFF. DNA of the CDR3: TGCGCCAGCAGCTTGGACGGACCCCTGAACACTGAAGCTTTCTTT. Combining the CDR3 with reference TRBV5-1 and TRBJ1-1 gives the whole variable domain KAGVTQTPRYLIKTRGQQVTLSCSPISGHRSVSWYQQTPGQGLQFLFEYFSETQRNKGNFPGRFSGRQFSNSRSEMNVSTLELGDSALYLCASSLDGPLNTEAFFGQGTRLTVV.

The table lists this clonotype with a few counts. V gene TRBV14 combines with J gene TRBJ2-7; D not resolved. V shed 0 bases and J shed 2 bases, with 14 bases lying between them. CDR1 and CDR2 (germline): SGHDN, FVKESK. CDR3 length: 16 residues. CDR3 DNA: TGTGCCAGCAGCCAAGATCGGAGACGTTCAACCTACGAGCAGTACTTC. Residues: CASSQDRRRSTYEQYF.

This clonotype has just a few counts. The genes are TRBV7-2 and TRBJ1-4, with D possibly TRBD1 on 5 matching bases. This CDR3 is built from 15 residues. Trimming removed 1 base from V and 8 bases from J, with 14 bases in between. Germline V lookup: CDR1 SGHTA, CDR2 FQGNSA. The CDR3 protein is CASSLGVGTNEKLFF. CDR3 DNA sequence: TGTGCCAGCAGCTTAGGGGTCGGGACGAACGAAAAACTGTTTTTT.

This clonotype came up many times. The V call is TRBV28, the J call TRBJ2-7; 7 bases are a match to TRBD1. CDR3 length equals 15 residues. CDR1 and CDR2 from the germline V gene are MDHEN and SYDVKM. V lost 5 bases, J lost 0 bases, and 7 bases stayed unmatched. The CDR3 sequence is CASSAGQAISYEQYF. The DNA of the CDR3 is TGTGCCAGCAGTGCCGGACAGGCGATCTCCTACGAGCAGTACTTC.

At least ten counts were recorded for this clonotype. The chain has TRBV5-8 and TRBJ2-1, with 14 bases aligning to TRBD2. Germline V gene sequence: CDR1 SGHTS, CDR2 YDEGEE. This CDR3 is 15 amino acids long. V trimming: 4 bases; J trimming: 12 bases; junction bases outside the gene matches: 9. CDR3 sequence: CASSPQGLAGARQFF. CDR3 bases: TGTGCCAGCAGCCCCCAGGGACTAGCGGGAGCGCGGCAGTTCTTC.

This clonotype was seen at least ten times. The gene calls are TRBV11-2 and TRBJ1-1; 8 nucleotides line up with TRBD1. CDR1 is SGHAT and CDR2 is FQNNGV in the germline V gene. The junction had 10 bases not matched to a gene; V was cut back by 2 bases and J by 5 bases. CDR3 length: 16 amino acids. The DNA for the CDR3 is TGTGCCAGCAGCTTATCAGGGGGCGCAGGGAAGACTGAAGCTTTCTTT. Translated: CASSLSGGAGKTEAFF.

This clonotype appeared many times. The gene calls are TRBV5-1 and TRBJ1-1, with D possibly matching TRBD1 (5 bases). The CDR3 runs to 15 residues. CDR1 and CDR2 (germline): SGHRS, YFSETQ. V lost 4 bases and J 1 base, leaving 14 bases between the germline ends. CDR3 nucleotides: TGCGCCAGCAGCCGAGATGGGGGAACGAACACTGAAGCTTTCTTT. This translates into CASSRDGGTNTEAFF.

This clonotype was recorded many times. The CDR3 protein is CASSQDPPSGIRQETQYF. For the CDR3, the DNA is TGTGCCAGCAGCCAAGACCCCCCTAGCGGGATACGGCAAGAGACCCAGTACTTC. This chain joins TRBV3-1 and TRBJ2-5, with TRBD2 identical over 9 bases. Germline trimming cut 0 bases from V and 2 bases from J; bases unmatched to any gene: 10. Germline CDR1 and CDR2: LGHDT and YNNKEL (reference sequence). The CDR3 runs to 18 residues.

This clonotype was seen repeatedly, ten times or more. The chain carries TRBV29-1 and TRBJ2-5, with unresolved D. Germline V lookup: CDR1 SQVTM, CDR2 ANQGSEA. The germline V and J ends were trimmed by 1 base and 7 bases, with 7 bases remaining between them. CDR3 size: 11 residues. The CDR3 nucleotides read TGCAGCGTTGAAGGAATCGGGACCCAGTACTTC. It translates to CSVEGIGTQYF.

This chain uses TRBV28 with TRBJ2-1; tentatively, D is TRBD1 (6 bases). V lost 5 bases and J 7 bases, leaving 21 bases between the germline ends. The CDR3 runs 16 residues. The germline V gene encodes CDR1 MDHEN and CDR2 SYDVKM. The DNA of the CDR3 is TGTGCCAGCAGTCCTTTAACAGGGCAGGAGGCTAATGAGCAGTTCTTC. Protein: CASSPLTGQEANEQFF.

This clonotype was counted at least ten times. The chain carries TRBV7-9 and TRBJ2-1; tentatively, D is TRBD2 (5 bases). This CDR3 is 13 amino acids long. V lost 5 bases and J 7 bases, leaving 12 bases between the germline ends. CDR1 is SEHNR, CDR2 FQNEAQ, per germline (reference sequence). The CDR3 DNA reads TGTGCCAGCAGCCTAGAGGGTTGGAATGAGCAGTTCTTC. It codes for CASSLEGWNEQFF. The whole variable domain, filled in from reference TRBV7-9 and TRBJ2-1, reads DTGVSQNPRHKITKRGQNVTFRCDPISEHNRLYWYRQTLGQGPEFLTYFQNEAQLEKSRLLSDRFSAERPKGSFSTLEIQRTEQGDSAMYLCASSLEGWNEQFFGPGTRLTVL.

Only a few counts were recorded for this clonotype. The V and J genes are TRBV4-2 and TRBJ2-3; D uncertain. Germline CDR1 and CDR2: LGHNA and YNFKEQ. Trimming removed 0 bases at V and 2 bases at J, with 9 bases between. The CDR3 length is 15 residues. As DNA, the CDR3 is TGTGCCAGCAGCCAAGATGGCCGAGACACAGATACGCAGTATTTT. Its translation: CASSQDGRDTDTQYF.

This clonotype showed up just a few times. This chain connects TRBV29-1 to TRBJ2-7; 10 bases are shared with TRBD1. This CDR3 is 12 amino acids long. The V segment lost 7 bases and the J segment 5 bases; nucleotides outside the gene matches: 5. Germline loops: CDR1 SQVTM, CDR2 ANQGSEA. As DNA, the CDR3 is TGCAGCGCTCTGACAGGGGGCGACGAGCAGTACTTC. It yields the protein CSALTGGDEQYF.

This clonotype was picked up many times. The chain joins TRBV11-3 to TRBJ1-3; D not certain. V was pared by 5 bases and J by 0 bases, with 14 bases between. Germline assignment: CDR1 SGHNT and CDR2 YENEEA. This CDR3 has 16 residues. This chain's CDR3 is CASSQGPPSSGNTIYF. The CDR3 nucleotides are TGTGCCAGCAGCCAAGGGCCCCCGAGCTCTGGAAACACCATATATTTT. Looking up the rest from reference TRBV11-3 and TRBJ1-3 gives the full variable domain: EAGVVQSPRYKIIEKKQPVAFWCNPISGHNTLYWYLQNLGQGPELLIRYENEEAVDDSQLPKDRFSAERLKGVDSTLKIQPAELGDSAVYLCASSQGPPSSGNTIYFGEGSWLTVV.

This clonotype appeared a few times. The gene calls are TRBV28 and TRBJ2-4; possibly TRBD2 for D (5 bases). CDR1 is MDHEN and CDR2 is SYDVKM in the germline V gene. The CDR3 sequence is 13 residues long. Trimming removed 2 bases from V and 16 bases from J, with 18 bases in between. CDR3 loop: CASSLRGWGAVYF. The CDR3 region has the DNA TGTGCCAGCAGTTTAAGAGGGTGGGGAGCCGTCTACTTC.

This clonotype was observed many times. V is TRBV29-1 and J is TRBJ2-1; D is uncertain. The CDR3 extends over 14 amino acids. Germline loops: CDR1 SQVTM, CDR2 ANQGSEA. Trimming took 0 bases from V and 1 from J, leaving 7 bases between them. CDR3 DNA: TGCAGCGTTGAAGATGCCAGGTCCTACAATGAGCAGTTCTTC. Protein product: CSVEDARSYNEQFF.